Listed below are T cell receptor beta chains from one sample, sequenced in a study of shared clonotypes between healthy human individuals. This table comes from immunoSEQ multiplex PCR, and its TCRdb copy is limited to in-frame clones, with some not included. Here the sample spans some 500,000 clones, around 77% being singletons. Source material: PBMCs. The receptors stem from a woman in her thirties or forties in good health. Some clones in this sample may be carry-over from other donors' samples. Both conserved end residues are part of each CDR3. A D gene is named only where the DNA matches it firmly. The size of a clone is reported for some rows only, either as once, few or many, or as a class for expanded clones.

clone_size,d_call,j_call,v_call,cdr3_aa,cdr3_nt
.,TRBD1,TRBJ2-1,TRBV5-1,CASSLRDRTTVFDNEQFF,TGCGCCAGCAGCCTCCGGGACAGGACTACCGTTTTTGACAATGAGCAGTTCTTC
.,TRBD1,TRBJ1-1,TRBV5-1,CASSLEGQGGTEAFF,TGCGCCAGCAGCTTGGAGGGACAGGGAGGGACTGAAGCTTTCTTT
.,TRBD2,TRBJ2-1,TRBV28,CASSTRLAGTLEQFF,TGTGCCAGCTCGACCCGGCTAGCGGGAACTCTGGAGCAGTTCTTC
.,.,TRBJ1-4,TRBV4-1,CASSSHEKLFF,TGCGCCAGCAGCTCGCATGAAAAGCTGTTTTTT
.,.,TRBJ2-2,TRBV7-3,CASSSDRNTGELFF,TGTGCCAGCAGCTCGGACAGAAACACCGGGGAGCTGTTTTTT
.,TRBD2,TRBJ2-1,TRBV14,CASSQELAGGNEQFF,TGTGCCAGCAGCCAAGAACTAGCGGGAGGGAATGAGCAGTTCTTC
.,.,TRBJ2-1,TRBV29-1,CSGRGAAGYNEQFF,TGCAGCGGTAGGGGGGCGGCCGGCTACAATGAGCAGTTCTTC
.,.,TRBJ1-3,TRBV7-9,CASSLDWAGNTIYF,TGTGCCAGCAGCCTGGACTGGGCTGGAAACACCATATATTTT
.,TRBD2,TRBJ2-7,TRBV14,CASSLDSGRRNEQYF,TGTGCCAGCAGCCTTGATAGCGGGAGGAGGAACGAGCAGTACTTC
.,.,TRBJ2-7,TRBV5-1,CASSPIVGPTSEQYF,TGCGCCAGCAGCCCTATCGTAGGGCCTACGAGCGAGCAGTACTTC
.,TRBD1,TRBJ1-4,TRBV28,CATHQGARGTNEKLFF,TGTGCCACCCACCAGGGGGCGCGGGGAACTAATGAAAAACTGTTTTTT
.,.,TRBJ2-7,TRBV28,CASKKTAYEQYF,TGTGCCAGCAAGAAGACAGCCTACGAGCAGTACTTC
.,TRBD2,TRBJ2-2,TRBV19,CASSTGLAGAGELFF,TGTGCCAGTAGTACCGGACTAGCGGGAGCCGGGGAGCTGTTTTTT
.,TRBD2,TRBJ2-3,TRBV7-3,CASSLAGGADTQYF,TGTGCCAGCAGCTTAGCGGGAGGGGCAGATACGCAGTATTTT
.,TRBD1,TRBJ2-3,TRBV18,CASSAGQGGTDTQYF,TGTGCCAGCTCAGCCGGACAGGGCGGCACAGATACGCAGTATTTT
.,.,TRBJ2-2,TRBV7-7,CASSLSGEGELFF,TGTGCCAGCAGCTTATCTGGAGAAGGGGAGCTGTTTTTT
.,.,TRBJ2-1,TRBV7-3,CATAYEASSYNEQFF,TGTGCCACAGCGTATGAGGCCAGCTCCTACAATGAGCAGTTCTTC
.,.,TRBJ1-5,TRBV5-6,CASSVGGAWEPQHF,TGTGCCAGCTCAGTGGGGGGGGCCTGGGAGCCCCAGCATTTT
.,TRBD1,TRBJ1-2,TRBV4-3,CASSQFRGGGYGYTF,TGCGCCAGCAGCCAGTTCAGGGGGGGTGGCTATGGCTACACCTTC
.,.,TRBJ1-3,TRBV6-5,CASLAPGNTIYF,TGTGCCAGCCTAGCCCCTGGAAACACCATATATTTT
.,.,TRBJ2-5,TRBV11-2,CASSLGVAETQYF,TGTGCCAGCAGCCTCGGAGTTGCAGAGACCCAGTACTTC
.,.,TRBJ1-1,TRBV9,CASNAGANTEAFF,TGTGCCAGCAACGCAGGGGCGAACACTGAAGCTTTCTTT
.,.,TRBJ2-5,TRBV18,CASSPDQETQYF,TGTGCCAGCTCACCGGATCAAGAGACCCAGTACTTC
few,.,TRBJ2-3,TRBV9,CASSWSGRTDTQYF,TGTGCCAGCAGCTGGAGCGGGCGCACAGATACGCAGTATTTT
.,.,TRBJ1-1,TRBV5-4,CASSSRTLGDTEAFF,TGTGCCAGCAGCTCCCGGACCCTGGGGGACACTGAAGCTTTCTTT
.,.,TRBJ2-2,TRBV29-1,CSVVGRVAPPRTNTGELFF,TGCAGCGTTGTGGGCCGGGTTGCTCCCCCTCGGACGAACACCGGGGAGCTGTTTTTT
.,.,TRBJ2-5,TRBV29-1,CSVLENQETQYF,TGCAGCGTCCTCGAGAACCAAGAGACCCAGTACTTC
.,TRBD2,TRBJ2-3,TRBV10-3,CAISPGGLAGVGTDTQYF,TGTGCCATCAGTCCGGGGGGGCTAGCGGGAGTGGGAACAGATACGCAGTATTTT
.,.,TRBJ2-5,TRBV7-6,CASSGEETQYF,TGTGCCAGCAGCGGGGAAGAGACCCAGTACTTC
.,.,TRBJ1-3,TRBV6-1,CASSPELSSGNTIYF,TGTGCCAGCAGCCCTGAACTCAGCTCTGGAAACACCATATATTTT
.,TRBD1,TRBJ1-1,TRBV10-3,CAISERQGRNTEAFF,TGTGCCATCAGTGAAAGACAGGGGAGGAACACTGAAGCTTTCTTT
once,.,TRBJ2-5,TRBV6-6,CASRPRTVSQETQYF,TGCGCCAGCAGACCTCGGACAGTTTCCCAAGAGACCCAGTACTTC
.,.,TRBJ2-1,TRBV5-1,CASSQYSSYNEQFF,TGCGCCAGCAGCCAGTATAGCTCCTACAATGAGCAGTTCTTC
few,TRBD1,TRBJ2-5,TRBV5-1,CASSLGPGQGQWETQYF,TGCGCCAGCAGCTTGGGCCCGGGACAGGGACAGTGGGAGACCCAGTACTTC
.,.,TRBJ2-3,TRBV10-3,CAITGTSTDTQYF,TGTGCCATCACCGGGACTAGCACAGATACGCAGTATTTT
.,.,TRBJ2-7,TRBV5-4,CASSLLESYEQYF,TGTGCCAGCAGCTTGTTAGAATCCTACGAGCAGTACTTC
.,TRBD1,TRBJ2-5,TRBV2,CAGQGASETQYF,TGTGCCGGCCAGGGGGCTTCTGAGACCCAGTACTTC
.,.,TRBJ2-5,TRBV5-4,CASSLDRTYQETQYF,TGTGCCAGCAGCTTGGACAGGACATATCAAGAGACCCAGTACTTC
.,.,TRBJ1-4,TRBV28,CASSLFGRKSNEKLFF,TGTGCCAGCAGTTTATTCGGCAGGAAGAGTAATGAAAAACTGTTTTTT
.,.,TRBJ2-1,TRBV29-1,CSVGNRVGEQFF,TGCAGCGTTGGAAACAGGGTCGGTGAGCAGTTCTTC
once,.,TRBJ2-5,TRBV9,CASSDARGKETQYF,TGTGCCAGCAGCGATGCGCGTGGGAAAGAGACCCAGTACTTC